The 22 T cell receptor beta chains below were found in one sample sequenced in a study of tumor-infiltrating lymphocytes in primary liver carcinoma (TCRdb year 2017). Without any cell sorting, total RNA and DNA were co-extracted from approximately 22-30 mg of bulk tissue using the AllPrep DNA/RNA mini kit. The reads were generated on an Illumina HiSeq 2500. A constant-region primer and ProtoScript II reverse transcriptase were used to reverse-transcribe TCRbeta-specific cDNA from roughly 0.55 ug total RNA. TCRbeta libraries were built with three nested multiplex PCR rounds, a slightly modified ARM-PCR procedure. Each of the first two PCR rounds ran for 9 to 10 cycles using multiplex TRBV1-TRBV30 forward primers together with a Cbeta reverse primer. Clones were called with MiXCR by TCRdb after fastp trimmed the public reads at Q25, and only in-frame beta chains were retained. Entries are consolidated by CDR3 protein sequence, retaining the most common genes and DNA. Present in this sample are just under 45,000 distinct CDR3 sequences, 73% of which were seen just once. The ten most abundant clones make up under 20% of the sample.

The sample comprised liver tumor tissue from sampling region 2. The cell subset or site tag for this specimen amounts to: tumor region T2, inferior pole. Receptor source: a man aged 35 to 55 with primary liver carcinoma and hepatitis B virus infection.

The J gene is TRBJ2-7, the V gene TRBV4-3; D may be TRBD1 or TRBD2 (5 bases each). V was cut by 5 bases and J by 12 bases, with 20 bases left in between. Germline V gives CDR1 LGHNA, CDR2 YSLEER. The CDR3 is 13 amino acids. CDR3 amino acids: CASSNDRGEQRYF. The CDR3 DNA reads as TGCGCCAGCAGCAACGACAGAGGGGAGCAGCGGTACTTC.

This clonotype was counted ten times or more. The genes are TRBV12-3 or TRBV12-4 and TRBJ1-1; D is unresolved. The CDR3 totals 13 residues. Trimming removed 2 bases from V and 8 bases from J, with 12 bases in between. The CDR3 DNA reads TGTGCCAGCAGTTTAAAGGGTTCCTACGAAGCTTTCTTT. Translated: CASSLKGSYEAFF.

About this clonotype itself: This likely comes from a read error, as the CDR3 has no conserved phenylalanine or tryptophan at its end. This chain links TRBV6-2 or TRBV6-3 with TRBJ1-2; D not resolved. V was cut by 7 bases and J by 5 bases, with 11 bases left in between. From germline, CDR1 is MNHEY and CDR2 SVGEGT. The CDR3 runs to 12 residues. The CDR3 loop reads CASTQGQYGYTI. DNA for the CDR3: TGTGCCAGCACCCAAGGGCAATATGGCTACACCATC.

In this sample, this clonotype turned up once. The junction shows a germline mismatch at one end, possibly a read error. V usage is TRBV11-2 and J usage is TRBJ1-2; the match to TRBD1 covers 8 bases. Germline CDR1 and CDR2: SGHAT and FQNNGV. There are 13 residues in the CDR3. CDR3 DNA: TGTGTCAGCAGCCTAGGACAGGGAGGTGGCTACACCTTC. Protein product: CVSSLGQGGGYTF.

This clonotype appeared a few times. Lacking the conserved final phenylalanine or tryptophan, this CDR3 likely reflects a read error. The rearrangement links TRBV5-6 to TRBJ2-1, with TRBD2 as a possible D gene (5 bases). With 6 bases removed from V and 5 bases from J, the gap between germline ends came to 12 bases. The CDR3 has 13 amino acids. Germline lookup yields CDR1 SGHDT and CDR2 YYEEEE. The CDR3 DNA is TGTGCCAGCACCGGAGGACCGGACAATGAGCAGTTCTCC. Its protein product is CASTGGPDNEQFS.

On this clonotype itself: Because it lacks the conserved phenylalanine or tryptophan at the end, this CDR3 is likely a read error. The DNA is omitted, as the CDR3 cannot be located on it reliably, and the CDR3 follows TCRdb's listing. The rearrangement uses TRBV11-2 and TRBJ1-5; the tabulated D call, TRBD1, remains unverified against the DNA. The germline V gene has CDR1 SGHAT and CDR2 FQNNGV. The CDR3 sequence runs 17 residues, both termini included. CDR3 loop: CASSLVGVTGSNHPQRS.

This clonotype came up many times. V is TRBV5-4 and J is TRBJ2-7; 8 bases are shared with TRBD1. Germline-derived CDR1 and CDR2 are SGHNT and YYREEE (reference sequence). There are 15 residues in the CDR3. Trimming cost V 1 base and J 3 bases; bases outside gene matches: 6. CDR3 sequence reads: CASSLTGQDLYEQYF. In DNA, the CDR3 is TGTGCCAGCAGCTTGACGGGACAGGATCTCTACGAGCAGTACTTC. Using reference TRBV5-4 and TRBJ2-7 for the parts outside the CDR3, the full variable domain is ETGVTQSPTHLIKTRGQQVTLRCSSQSGHNTVSWYQQALGQGPQFIFQYYREEENGRGNFPPRFSGLQFPNYSSELNVNALELDDSALYLCASSLTGQDLYEQYFGPGTRLTVT.

This clonotype occurred many times. The CDR3 region is CASSLWGSSYEQYF. DNA for the CDR3: TGTGCCAGCAGCTTATGGGGAAGCTCCTACGAGCAGTACTTC. This chain connects TRBV5-6 to TRBJ2-7, with no clear D. The CDR3 consists of 14 residues. Germline V gene sequence: CDR1 SGHDT, CDR2 YYEEEE. V lost 2 bases and J 0 bases, leaving 9 bases between the germline ends.

The chain is built from TRBV7-6 and TRBJ2-7; 8 bases line up with TRBD1. Germline values: CDR1 SGHVS, CDR2 FNYEAQ. V trimming: 5 bases; J trimming: 7 bases; junction bases outside the gene matches: 4. This CDR3 spans 12 amino acids. The CDR3 is CASSAGTGEQYF. CDR3 coding DNA: TGTGCCAGCAGCGCCGGGACAGGAGAGCAGTACTTC.

A remark on this clonotype: A read error may produce the germline difference seen at one junction end. The chain uses TRBV7-3 and TRBJ2-5; 7 bases match TRBD2. The CDR3 consists of 14 residues. The germline V gene encodes CDR1 SGHTA and CDR2 FQGTGA. CDR3 loop: CVSSLTAGREAQYF. CDR3 coding DNA: TGTGTCAGCAGCTTAACCGCAGGGAGGGAGGCCCAGTACTTC.

As to this clonotype: One end of the junction does not line up with germline, which may come from a read error. V is TRBV29-1 and J is TRBJ1-5; a weak D match, TRBD1 (5 bases). The length of the CDR3 is 13 residues. Per germline, CDR1 SQVTM and CDR2 ANQGSEA. CDR3 protein: CSAGRGANQPQHF. In DNA form, the CDR3 reads TGCAGTGCCGGAAGGGGAGCGAATCAGCCACAGCATTTT.

As to this clonotype: This CDR3 fails to terminate in the conserved phenylalanine or tryptophan, so it likely reflects a read error. The gene calls are TRBV2 and TRBJ2-7; 13 nucleotides line up with TRBD2. The CDR3 has 14 residues. CDR1 and CDR2 from the germline V gene are SNHLY and FYNNEI. Trimming cost V 7 bases and J 10 bases; bases outside gene matches: 10. Here the CDR3 reads CASIGTSGTLEQYL. CDR3 bases: TGTGCCAGCATCGGGACTAGCGGGACTCTCGAACAGTACTTG.

On this clonotype itself: One end of the junction does not line up with germline, which may come from a read error. The chain carries TRBV30 and TRBJ1-1; D perhaps matches TRBD1 (5 bases). Germline CDR1 reads GTSNPN; CDR2 reads SVGIG (reference sequence). There are 17 residues in the CDR3. In DNA form, the CDR3 reads TGTGCGTGGAAAAGGACAACGACTTTAGGGATTAACACTGTAGCTTTCTTT. This sequence encodes CAWKRTTTLGINTVAFF.

Regarding this clonotype: The germline gene is not matched at one end of the junction; a read error may be the cause. The chain has TRBV4-1 and TRBJ2-1, with a possible D match to TRBD2 (6 bases). The CDR3 totals 10 residues. CDR1 is MGHRA, CDR2 YSYEKL, per germline. CDR3 residues: CVSSAGLQFF. The CDR3, as DNA: TGCGTCAGCAGCGCGGGACTGCAGTTCTTC.

As concerns this clonotype: This likely comes from a read error, as the CDR3 has no conserved phenylalanine or tryptophan at its end. The chain joins TRBV5-6 to TRBJ1-2; D is unclear. Germline assignment: CDR1 SGHDT and CDR2 YYEEEE. The CDR3 has 13 residues. The CDR3 DNA reads TGTGCCAGCAGGTTGGACTACGAGGCTGGCTACACCTCC. Its translation: CASRLDYEAGYTS.

The rearrangement joins TRBV7-8 to TRBJ2-2, with D perhaps TRBD2 (5 bases). With 9 bases removed from V and 3 bases from J, the gap between germline ends came to 8 bases. The V gene's germline CDR1 is SGHVS and CDR2 FQNEAQ. This CDR3 spans 12 amino acids. The CDR3 loop reads CASEGDTGELFF. The CDR3, as DNA: TGTGCCAGTGAGGGAGACACCGGGGAGCTGTTTTTT.

This clonotype was detected ten times or more. V usage is TRBV5-1 and J usage is TRBJ2-1; 8 bases fit TRBD2. This CDR3 has 13 residues. With V trimmed by 0 bases and J by 10 bases, 3 bases remained unmatched. Germline-derived CDR1 and CDR2 are SGHRS and YFSETQ. CDR3 protein: CASSLVLADEQFF. CDR3 nucleotides: TGCGCCAGCAGCTTGGTACTAGCGGACGAGCAGTTCTTC.

This clonotype was detected many times. This may stem from a read error, because a much larger clone lies one nucleotide away. This chain joins TRBV11-2 and TRBJ1-6; TRBD1 matches at 8 bases. The CDR3 sequence is 15 residues long. Germline-derived CDR1 and CDR2 are SGHAT and FQNNGV. CDR3 nucleotides: TGTGTCAGCAGCCGCGAGGACAGGGCCTATTCACCCCTCCACTTT. Translating gives CVSSREDRAYSPLHF.

In its sample, this clonotype was seen once. A junction boundary mismatches the germline segment, possibly from a read error. The J gene is TRBJ2-3, the V gene TRBV10-2; D call uncertain. The CDR3 consists of 11 residues. CDR1 and CDR2 (germline): WSHSY, SAAADI. Here the CDR3 reads CASSLTDTQCF. Here the CDR3 DNA reads TGCGCCAGCAGTCTCACAGATACGCAGTGTTTT.

This clonotype appeared a single time. V usage is TRBV7-8 and J usage is TRBJ2-5; possible D gene TRBD2, 6 bases. V gave up 5 bases and J gave up 5 bases, with 15 bases separating them. CDR1 is SGHVS, CDR2 FQNEAQ, per germline. The CDR3 consists of 14 residues. CDR3: CASSTGSGHETQYF. CDR3 nucleotide sequence: TGTGCCAGCAGCACGGGTAGCGGCCATGAGACCCAGTACTTC.

This clonotype was seen a single time. V usage is TRBV6-6 and J usage is TRBJ1-2; D call uncertain. The CDR3 is 14 amino acids. CDR1 is MNHNY, CDR2 SVGAGI, per germline (reference sequence). Trimming stripped 5 bases from V and 5 bases from J, with 15 bases between. CDR3 protein: CASSGMGTQYGYTF. The CDR3 DNA reads TGTGCCAGCAGTGGAATGGGCACTCAGTATGGCTACACCTTC.

This clonotype has a count of ten or more. The genes are TRBV28 and TRBJ2-3; D possibly uses TRBD1 or TRBD2 (6 bases each). The CDR3 has 15 residues. Trimming left V 6 bases short and J 1 base short, with 14 bases between. Germline V gives CDR1 MDHEN, CDR2 SYDVKM. The CDR3 loop is CASRGGNTGTDTQYF. As DNA, the CDR3 is TGTGCCAGCAGAGGGGGGAATACAGGCACAGATACGCAGTATTTT.